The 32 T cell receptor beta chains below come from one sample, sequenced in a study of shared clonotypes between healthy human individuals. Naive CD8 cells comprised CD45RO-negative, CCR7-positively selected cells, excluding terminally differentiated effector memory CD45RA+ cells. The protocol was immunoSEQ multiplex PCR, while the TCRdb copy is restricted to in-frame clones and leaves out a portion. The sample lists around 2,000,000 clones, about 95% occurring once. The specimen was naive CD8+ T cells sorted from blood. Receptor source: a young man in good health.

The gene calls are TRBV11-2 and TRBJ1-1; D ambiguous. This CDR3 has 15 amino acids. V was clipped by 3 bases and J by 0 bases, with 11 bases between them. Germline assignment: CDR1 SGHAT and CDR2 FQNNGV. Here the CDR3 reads CASSFHPGMNTEAFF. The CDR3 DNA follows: TGTGCCAGCAGCTTCCATCCAGGTATGAACACTGAAGCTTTCTTT.

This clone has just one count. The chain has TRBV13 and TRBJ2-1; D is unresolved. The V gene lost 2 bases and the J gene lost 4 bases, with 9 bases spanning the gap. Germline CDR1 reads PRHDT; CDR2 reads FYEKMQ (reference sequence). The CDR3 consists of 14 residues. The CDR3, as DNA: TGTGCCAGCAGCTTAAGGGCTCCATACAATGAGCAGTTCTTC. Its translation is CASSLRAPYNEQFF.

The CDR3 nucleotides read TGTGCCAGTCGACTAGCGGGAGGGTACGAGCAGTACTTC. Translated: CASRLAGGYEQYF. The chain is built from TRBV19 and TRBJ2-7; 14 bases align to TRBD2. Germline V lookup: CDR1 LNHDA, CDR2 SQIVND (reference sequence). This CDR3 region has 13 residues. With V trimmed by 8 bases and J by 4 bases, 1 base remained unmatched.

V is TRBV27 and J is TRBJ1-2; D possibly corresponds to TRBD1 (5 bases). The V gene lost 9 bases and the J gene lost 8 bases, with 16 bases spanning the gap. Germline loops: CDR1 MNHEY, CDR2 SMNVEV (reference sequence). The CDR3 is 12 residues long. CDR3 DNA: TGTGCCAGGACGACTCAGGGCGGGGGCTACACCTTC. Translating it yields CARTTQGGGYTF.

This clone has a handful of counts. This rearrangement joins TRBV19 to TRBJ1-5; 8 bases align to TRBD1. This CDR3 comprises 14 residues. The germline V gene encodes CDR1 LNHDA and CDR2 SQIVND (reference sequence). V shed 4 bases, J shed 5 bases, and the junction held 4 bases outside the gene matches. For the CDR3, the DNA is TGTGCCAGTAGTAAGGACAGGGATGATCAGCCCCAGCATTTT. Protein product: CASSKDRDDQPQHF.

The CDR3 here is CASSEFAGEAFF. In DNA form, the CDR3 reads TGTGCCAGCAGTGAATTTGCAGGGGAAGCTTTCTTT. The V call is TRBV25-1, the J call TRBJ1-1; tentatively, D is TRBD1 (5 bases). The CDR3 is 12 amino acids. The germline V gene encodes CDR1 MGHDK and CDR2 SYGVNS. V was pared by 1 base and J by 8 bases, with 8 bases between.

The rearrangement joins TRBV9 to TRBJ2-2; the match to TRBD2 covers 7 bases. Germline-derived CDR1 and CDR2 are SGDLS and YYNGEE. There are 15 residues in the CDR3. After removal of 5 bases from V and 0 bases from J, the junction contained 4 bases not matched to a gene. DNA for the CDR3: TGTGCCAGCAGTGATAGCGGGTCGAACACCGGGGAGCTGTTTTTT. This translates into CASSDSGSNTGELFF.

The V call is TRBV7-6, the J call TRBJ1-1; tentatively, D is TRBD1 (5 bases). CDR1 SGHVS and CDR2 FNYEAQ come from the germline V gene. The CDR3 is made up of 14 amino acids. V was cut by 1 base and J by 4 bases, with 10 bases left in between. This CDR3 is CASSLGLGVTEAFF. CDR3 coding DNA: TGTGCCAGCAGCTTAGGCTTGGGGGTCACTGAAGCTTTCTTT.

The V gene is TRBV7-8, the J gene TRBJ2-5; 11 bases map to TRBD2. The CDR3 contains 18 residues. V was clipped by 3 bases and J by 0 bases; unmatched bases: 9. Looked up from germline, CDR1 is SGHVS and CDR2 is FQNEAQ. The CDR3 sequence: CASSFGASGGLYQETQYF. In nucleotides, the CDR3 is TGTGCCAGCAGCTTCGGGGCTAGCGGGGGGTTGTACCAAGAGACCCAGTACTTC.

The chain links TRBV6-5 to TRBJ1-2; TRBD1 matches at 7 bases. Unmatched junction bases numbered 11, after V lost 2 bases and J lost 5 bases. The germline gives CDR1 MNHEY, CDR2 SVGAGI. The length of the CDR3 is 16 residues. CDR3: CASSYLSSRGLYGYTF. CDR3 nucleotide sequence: TGTGCCAGCAGTTACCTCTCGTCAAGGGGGCTGTATGGCTACACCTTC.

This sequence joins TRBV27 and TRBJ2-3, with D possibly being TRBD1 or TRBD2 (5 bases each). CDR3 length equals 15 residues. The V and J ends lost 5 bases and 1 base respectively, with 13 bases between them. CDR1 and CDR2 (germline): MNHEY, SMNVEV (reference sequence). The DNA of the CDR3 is TGTGCCAGCAGTCCGTTGGGACCAGGCACAGATACGCAGTATTTT. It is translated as CASSPLGPGTDTQYF.

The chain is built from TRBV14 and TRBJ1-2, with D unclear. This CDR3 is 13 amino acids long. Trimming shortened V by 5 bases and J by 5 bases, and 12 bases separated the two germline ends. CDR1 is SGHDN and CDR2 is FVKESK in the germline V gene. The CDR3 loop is CASSEGAVYGYTF. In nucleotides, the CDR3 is TGTGCCAGCAGCGAGGGTGCTGTGTATGGCTACACCTTC.

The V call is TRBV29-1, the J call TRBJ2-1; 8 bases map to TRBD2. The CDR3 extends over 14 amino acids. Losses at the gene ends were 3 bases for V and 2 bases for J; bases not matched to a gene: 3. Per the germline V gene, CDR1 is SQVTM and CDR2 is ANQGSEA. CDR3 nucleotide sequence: TGCAGCGTTGATCGAGCGGGGGCCTACAATGAGCAGTTCTTC. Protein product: CSVDRAGAYNEQFF.

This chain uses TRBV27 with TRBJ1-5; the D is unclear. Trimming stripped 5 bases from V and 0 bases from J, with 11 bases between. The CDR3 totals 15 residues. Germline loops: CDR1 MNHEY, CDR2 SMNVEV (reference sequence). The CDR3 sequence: CASSISRGSNQPQHF. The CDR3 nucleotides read TGTGCCAGCAGTATTAGTCGAGGTAGCAATCAGCCCCAGCATTTT.

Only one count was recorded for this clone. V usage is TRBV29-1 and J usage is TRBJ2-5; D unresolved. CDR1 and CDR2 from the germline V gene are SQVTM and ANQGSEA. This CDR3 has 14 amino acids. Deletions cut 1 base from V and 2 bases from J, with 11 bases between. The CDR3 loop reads CSVEVGTVQETQYF. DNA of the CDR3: TGCAGCGTTGAAGTAGGTACAGTTCAAGAGACCCAGTACTTC.

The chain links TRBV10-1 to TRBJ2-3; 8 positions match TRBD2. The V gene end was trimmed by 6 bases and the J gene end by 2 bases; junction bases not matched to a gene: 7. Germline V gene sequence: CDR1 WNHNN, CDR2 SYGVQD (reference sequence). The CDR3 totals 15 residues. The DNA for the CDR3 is TGCGCCAGCAGCGGAGCGGGGGCGCACACAGATACGCAGTATTTT. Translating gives CASSGAGAHTDTQYF.

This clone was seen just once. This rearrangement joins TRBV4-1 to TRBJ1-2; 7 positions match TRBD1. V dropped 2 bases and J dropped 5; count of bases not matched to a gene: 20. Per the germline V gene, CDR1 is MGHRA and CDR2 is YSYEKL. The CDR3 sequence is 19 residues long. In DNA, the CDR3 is TGCGCCAGCAGCCAAATCCACCTAGGACAGGTCGGCGGTTGGTATGGCTACACCTTC. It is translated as CASSQIHLGQVGGWYGYTF.

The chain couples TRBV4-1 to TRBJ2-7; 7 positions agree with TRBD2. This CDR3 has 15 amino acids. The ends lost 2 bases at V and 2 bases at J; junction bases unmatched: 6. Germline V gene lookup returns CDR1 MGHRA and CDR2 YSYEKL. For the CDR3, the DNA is TGCGCCAGCAGCCAATCGATAGCGGGTACCTACGAGCAGTACTTC. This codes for CASSQSIAGTYEQYF.

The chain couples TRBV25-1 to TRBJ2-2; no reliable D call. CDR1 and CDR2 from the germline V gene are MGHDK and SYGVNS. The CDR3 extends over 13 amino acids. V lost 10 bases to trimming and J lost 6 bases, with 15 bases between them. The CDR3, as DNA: TGTGCCACCTCACCCGACGGATCCGGGGAGCTGTTTTTT. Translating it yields CATSPDGSGELFF.

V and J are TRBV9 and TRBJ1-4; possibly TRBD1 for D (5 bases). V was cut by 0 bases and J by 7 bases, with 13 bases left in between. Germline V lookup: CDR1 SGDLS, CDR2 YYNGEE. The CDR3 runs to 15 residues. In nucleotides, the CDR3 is TGTGCCAGCAGCGTAGGGTCCGGGACTGGTGAAAAACTGTTTTTT. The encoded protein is CASSVGSGTGEKLFF.

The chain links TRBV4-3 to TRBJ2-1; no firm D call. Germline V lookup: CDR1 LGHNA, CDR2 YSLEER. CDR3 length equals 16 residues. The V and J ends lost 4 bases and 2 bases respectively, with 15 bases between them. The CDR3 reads CASSPDPQPAYNEQFF. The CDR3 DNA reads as TGCGCCAGCAGCCCTGATCCTCAGCCTGCCTACAATGAGCAGTTCTTC.

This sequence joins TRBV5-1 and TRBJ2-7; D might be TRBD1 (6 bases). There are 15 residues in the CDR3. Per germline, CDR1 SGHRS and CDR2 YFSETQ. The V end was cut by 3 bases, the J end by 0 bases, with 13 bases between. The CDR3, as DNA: TGCGCCAGCAGCTCCGGGACACCGGACTCCTACGAGCAGTACTTC. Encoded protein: CASSSGTPDSYEQYF.

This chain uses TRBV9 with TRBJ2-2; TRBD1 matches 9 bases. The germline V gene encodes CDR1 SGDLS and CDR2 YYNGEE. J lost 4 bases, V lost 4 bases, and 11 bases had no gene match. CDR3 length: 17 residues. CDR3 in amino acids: CASSPTGGAAGTGELFF. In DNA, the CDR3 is TGTGCCAGCAGCCCTACAGGGGGCGCAGCAGGCACCGGGGAGCTGTTTTTT.

CDR3 amino acids: CASMERDSSTDTQYF. In DNA, the CDR3 is TGTGCCAGTATGGAACGGGACAGTAGTACAGATACGCAGTATTTT. V usage is TRBV19 and J usage is TRBJ2-3, with 7 bases lining up with TRBD1. The CDR3 is 15 residues long. Germline trimming cut 7 bases from V and 3 bases from J; bases unmatched to any gene: 10. Germline V CDR1 and CDR2: LNHDA, SQIVND (reference sequence).

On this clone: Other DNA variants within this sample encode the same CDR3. This CDR3 is CASSSTSYEQYF. Here the CDR3 DNA reads TGCGCCAGCAGCTCGACATCTTACGAGCAGTACTTC. The rearrangement links TRBV5-1 to TRBJ2-7; D remains unclear. V shed 3 bases and J shed 4 bases, with 8 bases lying between them. This CDR3 spans 12 amino acids. In germline, CDR1 is SGHRS, CDR2 YFSETQ. The full variable domain, with the rest looked up from reference TRBV5-1 and TRBJ2-7, is KAGVTQTPRYLIKTRGQQVTLSCSPISGHRSVSWYQQTPGQGLQFLFEYFSETQRNKGNFPGRFSGRQFSNSRSEMNVSTLELGDSALYLCASSSTSYEQYFGPGTRLTVT.

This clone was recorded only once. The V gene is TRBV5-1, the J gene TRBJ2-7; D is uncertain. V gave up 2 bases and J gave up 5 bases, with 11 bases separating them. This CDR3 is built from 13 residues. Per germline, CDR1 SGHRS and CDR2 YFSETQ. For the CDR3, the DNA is TGCGCCAGCAGCTTTCGACTGTTGGACGAGCAGTACTTC. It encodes CASSFRLLDEQYF.

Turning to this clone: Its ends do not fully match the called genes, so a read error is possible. CDR3 coding DNA: TGTGCTAGCAGCCCGGGACAGGTTAAGGAGACCCAGTACTTC. This encodes CASSPGQVKETQYF. V gene TRBV7-7 combines with J gene TRBJ2-5; TRBD1 agrees at 8 bases. This CDR3 comprises 14 residues. Germline V gives CDR1 SSHAT, CDR2 FNYEAQ (reference sequence).

The chain's CDR3 is CASSYGGGEKLFF. As DNA, the CDR3 is TGTGCCAGCAGCTACGGGGGCGGTGAAAAACTGTTTTTT. The rearrangement uses TRBV5-4 and TRBJ1-4, with D possibly being TRBD1 (6 bases). The germline V and J ends were trimmed by 3 bases and 7 bases, with 10 bases remaining between them. Germline CDR1 SGHNT, CDR2 YYREEE (reference sequence). The CDR3 spans 13 residues.

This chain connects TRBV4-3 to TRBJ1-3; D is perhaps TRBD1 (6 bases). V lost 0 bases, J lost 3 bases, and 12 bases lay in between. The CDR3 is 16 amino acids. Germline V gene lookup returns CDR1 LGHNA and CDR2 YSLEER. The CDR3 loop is CASSQDRRGLGNTIYF. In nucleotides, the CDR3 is TGCGCCAGCAGCCAAGATCGCAGGGGCCTTGGAAACACCATATATTTT.

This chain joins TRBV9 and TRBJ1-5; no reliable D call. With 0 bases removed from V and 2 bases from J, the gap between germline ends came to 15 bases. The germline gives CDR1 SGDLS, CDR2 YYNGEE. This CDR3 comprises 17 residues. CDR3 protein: CASSVGGSYSGNQPQHF. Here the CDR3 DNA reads TGTGCCAGCAGCGTAGGAGGTTCCTACAGCGGCAATCAGCCCCAGCATTTT.

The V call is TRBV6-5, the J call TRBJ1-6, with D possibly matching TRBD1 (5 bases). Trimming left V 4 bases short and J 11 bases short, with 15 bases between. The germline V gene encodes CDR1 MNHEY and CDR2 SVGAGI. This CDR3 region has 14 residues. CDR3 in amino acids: CASSSGEGTPPLHF. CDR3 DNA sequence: TGTGCCAGCAGTTCAGGCGAGGGGACTCCACCCCTCCACTTT.

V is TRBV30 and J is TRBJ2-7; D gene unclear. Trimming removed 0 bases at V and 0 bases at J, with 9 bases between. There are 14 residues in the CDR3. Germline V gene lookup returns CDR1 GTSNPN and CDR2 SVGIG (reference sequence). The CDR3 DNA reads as TGTGCCTGGAGTGTAGGCAGGAGCTCCTACGAGCAGTACTTC. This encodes CAWSVGRSSYEQYF.